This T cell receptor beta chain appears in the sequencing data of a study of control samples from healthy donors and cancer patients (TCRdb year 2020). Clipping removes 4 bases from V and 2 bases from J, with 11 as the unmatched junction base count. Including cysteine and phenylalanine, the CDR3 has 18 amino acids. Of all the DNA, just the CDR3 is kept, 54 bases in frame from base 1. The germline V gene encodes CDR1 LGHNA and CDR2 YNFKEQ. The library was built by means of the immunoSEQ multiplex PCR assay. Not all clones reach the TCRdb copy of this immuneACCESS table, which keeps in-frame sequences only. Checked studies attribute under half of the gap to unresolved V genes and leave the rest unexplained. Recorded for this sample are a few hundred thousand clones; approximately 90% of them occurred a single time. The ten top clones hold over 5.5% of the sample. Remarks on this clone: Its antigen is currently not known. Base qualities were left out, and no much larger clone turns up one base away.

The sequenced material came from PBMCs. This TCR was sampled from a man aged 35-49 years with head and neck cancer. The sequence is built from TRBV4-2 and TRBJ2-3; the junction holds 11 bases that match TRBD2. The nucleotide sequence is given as TGTGCCAGCAGCCGCGGCGGGGGACTAGCGGAGGACACAGATACGCAGTATTTT. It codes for CASSRGGGLAEDTDTQYF.